These 8 T cell receptor beta chains came from one sample sequenced in a study of regulatory T cells in long-lasting Graves disease. iRepertoire HTBI primers and Arm-PCR of CDR3 regions built TCR beta libraries. Using its own MiXCR run on the multiplex PCR reads, TCRdb lists one record per CDR3 protein. This table holds some 250,000 distinct CDR3 sequences, more than 15% found once. Specified time point: newly diagnosed GD, antithyroid drugs for less than 3 months. The TCR library used RNA extracted from PBMCs. The sample also formed part of further work on T cells in Graves' hyperthyroidism and ophthalmopathy.

Material: peripheral blood mononuclear cells (PBMCs), obtained at new diagnosis, from a patient treated with antithyroid drugs. The source of these receptors is a woman between 25 and 40 years old with Graves disease.

This clonotype came up many times. The rearrangement links TRBV7-6 to TRBJ1-1; the D gene is possibly TRBD1 (6 bases). Germline CDR1 and CDR2: SGHVS and FNYEAQ. The CDR3 is 15 residues long. The V and J ends lost 5 bases and 5 bases respectively, with 18 bases between them. CDR3 bases: TGTGCCAGCAGCCCCTCGGACGGAGGGGGAACTGAAGCTTTCTTT. It translates to CASSPSDGGGTEAFF.

This clonotype was recorded many times. The chain uses TRBV14 and TRBJ1-2; 7 bases line up with TRBD1. Germline CDR1 is SGHDN and CDR2 is FVKESK. The CDR3 covers 14 residues. V trimming: 3 bases; J trimming: 4 bases; junction bases outside the gene matches: 5. CDR3 in DNA: TGTGCCAGCAGCCATAAACAGGGGTTCTATGGCTACACCTTC. As protein: CASSHKQGFYGYTF.

This clonotype was observed many times. The CDR3 sequence is CSGTGGNNEKLFF. DNA of the CDR3: TGCAGTGGGACAGGGGGGAATAATGAAAAACTGTTTTTT. The V and J genes are TRBV20-1 and TRBJ1-4; 10 bases are a match to TRBD1. CDR3 size: 13 residues. From germline, CDR1 is DFQATT and CDR2 SNEGSKA (reference sequence). V shed 7 bases, J shed 4 bases, and the junction held 3 bases outside the gene matches.

This clonotype has at least ten counts. This rearrangement joins TRBV4-1 to TRBJ1-1; D remains unclear. Germline assignment: CDR1 MGHRA and CDR2 YSYEKL. This CDR3 spans 12 amino acids. V was trimmed by 1 base and J by 7 bases, leaving 7 bases between them. The CDR3 sequence is CASSQVGSEAFF. CDR3 in DNA: TGCGCCAGCAGCCAAGTGGGCAGTGAAGCTTTCTTT.

There are many counts of this clonotype. CDR3 sequence (DNA): TGCAGTGCTAGCAACATCATGAGCTCCTACGAGCAGTACTTC. Translated, it gives CSASNIMSSYEQYF. The chain carries TRBV20-1 and TRBJ2-7; D gene uncertain. CDR1 DFQATT and CDR2 SNEGSKA come from the germline V gene (reference sequence). Trimming stripped 3 bases from V and 0 bases from J, with 12 bases between. CDR3 length equals 14 residues.

This clonotype was seen many times. The chain's CDR3 is CASMSPRGRGYGYTF. The CDR3 DNA reads TGTGCCAGCATGAGTCCCAGGGGGCGAGGCTATGGCTACACCTTC. The chain recombines TRBV2 with TRBJ1-2; 8 bases map to TRBD1. The CDR3 loop spans 15 amino acids. Trimming took 7 bases from V and 4 from J; bases not matched to a gene: 11. Germline V lookup: CDR1 SNHLY, CDR2 FYNNEI.

This clonotype turned up a few times. The CDR3, as DNA: TGCGCCAGCACCCCTGGGGCCGTGGAAGAGACCCAGTACTTC. Translated, it gives CASTPGAVEETQYF. The chain recombines TRBV5-1 with TRBJ2-5; maybe TRBD1 (5 bases). The CDR3 contains 14 residues. Trimming removed 6 bases from V and 3 bases from J, with 15 bases in between. Germline loops: CDR1 SGHRS, CDR2 YFSETQ. The variable domain in full, with the rest retrieved from reference TRBV5-1 and TRBJ2-5, is KAGVTQTPRYLIKTRGQQVTLSCSPISGHRSVSWYQQTPGQGLQFLFEYFSETQRNKGNFPGRFSGRQFSNSRSEMNVSTLELGDSALYLCASTPGAVEETQYFGPGTRLLVL.

Remarks on this clonotype: Possible read error: a much larger clone is one base away. The chain joins TRBV3-1 to TRBJ1-4; no reliable D call. The CDR3 contains 20 residues. Germline V gives CDR1 LGHDT, CDR2 YNNKEL (reference sequence). CDR3 DNA sequence: TGTGCCAGCAGCCAAGATTGGAGACTCCATCCCGGCCTCCGAAATGGAAAACTGTTTTTT. Translating gives CASSQDWRLHPGLRNGKLFF. The full variable domain, in which reference TRBV3-1 and TRBJ1-4 provide the parts outside the CDR3, is DTAVSQTPKYLVTQMGNDKSIKCEQNLGHDTMYWYKQDSKKFLKIMFSYNNKELIINETVPNRFSPKSPDKAHLNLHINSLELGDSAVYFCASSQDWRLHPGLRNGKLFFGSGTQLSVL.